Listed below are T cell receptor beta chains from one sample, sequenced in a study of chemoradiotherapy in HPV16-positive cancers. TCRdb's copy holds only in-frame clones and misses some; the assay was immunoSEQ multiplex PCR. This sample has about 25,000 clones, with approximately 93% found just once. The biological material was taken from a patient who underwent chemoradiotherapy. Every receptor here comes from a human donor with HPV-associated anogenital cancer. The CDR3 runs from the conserved cysteine through the conserved F or W. The D gene is left open where the match is weak. Rows give clone size only sometimes, using once, few, many, or a class for an expanded clone.

d_call	v_call	clone_size	j_call	cdr3_nt	cdr3_aa
NA	TRBV30	NA	TRBJ2-3	TGTGCCTGGAGTGTAGGGAGCGAGACAGATACGCAGTATTTT	CAWSVGSETDTQYF
TRBD2	TRBV6-6	NA	TRBJ2-1	TGTGCCAGCAGTTATAGCGGGAGGGCCAATGAGCAGTTCTTC	CASSYSGRANEQFF
TRBD1	TRBV19	NA	TRBJ1-6	TGTGCCAGTAGACCGGACAGGGCGAATTCACCCCTCCACTTT	CASRPDRANSPLHF
NA	TRBV9	NA	TRBJ2-7	TGTGCCAGCAGCTCTCGGCACAGTGAAGGCGAGCAGTACTTC	CASSSRHSEGEQYF
NA	TRBV10-2	NA	TRBJ2-7	TGCGCCAGCAGTGATAGAGTCTACGAGCAGTACTTC	CASSDRVYEQYF
TRBD1	TRBV5-1	NA	TRBJ1-3	TGCGCCAGCAGCCTGGGTAGCCGGGACAGCTCTGGAAACACCATATATTTT	CASSLGSRDSSGNTIYF
NA	TRBV30	NA	TRBJ1-6	TGTGCCTGGAGTAGCGGCAGTAGTTTTAATTCACCCCTCCACTTT	CAWSSGSSFNSPLHF
TRBD1	TRBV2	NA	TRBJ1-1	TGTGCCAGCAGGGGACAGGTGAACACTGAAGCTTTCTTT	CASRGQVNTEAFF
NA	TRBV15	NA	TRBJ1-5	TGTGCCACCAGCAGGGACAGTCCGAGTCAGCCCCAGCATTTT	CATSRDSPSQPQHF
TRBD2	TRBV29-1	NA	TRBJ2-5	TGCAGCGTCCCCGGACTAGGTGGATTCCAAGAGACCCAGTACTTC	CSVPGLGGFQETQYF
NA	TRBV10-1	NA	TRBJ2-6	TGCGCCAGCAGTGCGGAGCTGATCACACAAAGTCGGGCCAACGTCCTGACTTTC	CASSAELITQSRANVLTF
NA	TRBV19	NA	TRBJ2-5	TGTGCCAGTAGTAAGTCTACTAGCAGGGGTCAAGAGACCCAGTACTTC	CASSKSTSRGQETQYF
NA	TRBV30	NA	TRBJ1-2	TGTGCCTGGAGTAGGGTCCATTTCTATGGCTACACCTTC	CAWSRVHFYGYTF
TRBD1	TRBV7-2	NA	TRBJ2-7	TGTGCCAGCAGCCCCCGGACAGGGGGCTACGAGCAGTACTTC	CASSPRTGGYEQYF
NA	TRBV28	NA	TRBJ1-6	TGTGCCAGCAGCGGGGGGAGACAGGCGAATTCACCCCTCCACTTT	CASSGGRQANSPLHF
NA	TRBV28	NA	TRBJ1-2	TGTGCCAGCAGTGGAACTTATGGCTACACCTTC	CASSGTYGYTF
NA	TRBV6-6	NA	TRBJ2-5	TGTGCCAGCAGTTACTCGAGGGGAGTATGGGAGACCCAGTACTTC	CASSYSRGVWETQYF
TRBD1	TRBV19	NA	TRBJ1-5	TGTGCCAGCAGGACAGGGGGCGCTTATCAGCCCCAGCATTTT	CASRTGGAYQPQHF
TRBD1	TRBV5-1	NA	TRBJ2-7	TGCGCCAGCAGCTTTCCCGGGACAGGGGGCGAGCAGTACTTC	CASSFPGTGGEQYF
NA	TRBV28	NA	TRBJ1-1	TGTGCCAGCAGTTTATTAGCAGGGAACACTGAAGCTTTCTTT	CASSLLAGNTEAFF
NA	TRBV19	NA	TRBJ1-5	TGTGCCAGTAGTAAAGAGGTACGCAGGCCCAATCAGCCCCAGCATTTT	CASSKEVRRPNQPQHF
TRBD1	TRBV19	NA	TRBJ2-3	TGTGCCAGTAGTACCCGACAGGGACACACTACTCATTCTAGCACAGATACGCAGTATTTT	CASSTRQGHTTHSSTDTQYF
TRBD1	TRBV5-1	NA	TRBJ2-7	TGCGCCAGCAGCTTGAATATCGACAGGGCCTCTGGGGAGCAGTACTTC	CASSLNIDRASGEQYF
TRBD1	TRBV19	NA	TRBJ2-3	TGTGCCAGTAGTACGGACAGGGGGGGCGCAGATACGCAGTATTTT	CASSTDRGGADTQYF
NA	TRBV6-1	once	TRBJ2-1	TGTGCCAGCAGTGATATCTACAATGAGCAGTTCTTC	CASSDIYNEQFF
TRBD2	TRBV7-2	NA	TRBJ2-7	TGTGCCAGCAGCCTAATGTCTAGCGGGGGGGCCTGGGAGCAGTACTTC	CASSLMSSGGAWEQYF
NA	TRBV7-2	NA	TRBJ1-6	TGTGCCAGCAGCCGATTCCCGGGGGGATATAATTCACCCCTCCACTTT	CASSRFPGGYNSPLHF
TRBD1	TRBV29-1	NA	TRBJ1-2	TGCAGCGTTGGGACAGGCTATGGCTACACCTTC	CSVGTGYGYTF
NA	TRBV27	NA	TRBJ2-7	TGTGCCAGCAGTTTCGGCTCGACCTACGAGCAGTACTTC	CASSFGSTYEQYF
TRBD2	TRBV11-2	NA	TRBJ2-1	TGTGCCAGCAGCTACGGGGGGGGTAGCGGGAAACACAATGAGCAGTTCTTC	CASSYGGGSGKHNEQFF
NA	TRBV28	NA	TRBJ2-6	TGTGCCAGCAGTTTAATGGGAGGTGGGGCCAACGTCCTGACTTTC	CASSLMGGGANVLTF